This T cell receptor beta chain was sequenced in a study of immune characterization of retroperitoneal liposarcoma. The CDR3 covers 16 residues. Looked up from germline, CDR1 is MGHRA and CDR2 is YSYEKL. TCRdb reprocessed the PCR reads via MiXCR and lists one record per CDR3 protein. The sample consists of 3,100 or so distinct CDR3 sequences, roughly 39% of them appearing once. Material: tumor tissue. This sequence was found in a male donor with retroperitoneal liposarcoma. This sequence joins TRBV4-1 and TRBJ2-1; TRBD2 matches 13 bases. The J call may be faulty, since TRBJ2-7 better matches the DNA end. The CDR3 loop reads CASSQDPGLAGDRQYF. The DNA for the CDR3 is TGCGCCAGCAGCCAAGATCCCGGACTAGCGGGAGATAGGCAGTACTTC.